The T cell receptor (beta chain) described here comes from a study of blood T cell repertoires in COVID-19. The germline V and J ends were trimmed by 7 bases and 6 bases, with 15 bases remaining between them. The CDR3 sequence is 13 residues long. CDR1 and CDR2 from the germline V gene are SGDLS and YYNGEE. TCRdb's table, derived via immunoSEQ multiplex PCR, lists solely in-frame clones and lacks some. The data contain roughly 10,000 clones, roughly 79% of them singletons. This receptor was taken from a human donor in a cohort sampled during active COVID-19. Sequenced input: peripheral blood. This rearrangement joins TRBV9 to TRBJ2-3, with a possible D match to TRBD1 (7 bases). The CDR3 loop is CASSAGGPDTQYF. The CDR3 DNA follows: TGTGCCAGCTCCGCAGGGGGGCCGGATACGCAGTATTTT.